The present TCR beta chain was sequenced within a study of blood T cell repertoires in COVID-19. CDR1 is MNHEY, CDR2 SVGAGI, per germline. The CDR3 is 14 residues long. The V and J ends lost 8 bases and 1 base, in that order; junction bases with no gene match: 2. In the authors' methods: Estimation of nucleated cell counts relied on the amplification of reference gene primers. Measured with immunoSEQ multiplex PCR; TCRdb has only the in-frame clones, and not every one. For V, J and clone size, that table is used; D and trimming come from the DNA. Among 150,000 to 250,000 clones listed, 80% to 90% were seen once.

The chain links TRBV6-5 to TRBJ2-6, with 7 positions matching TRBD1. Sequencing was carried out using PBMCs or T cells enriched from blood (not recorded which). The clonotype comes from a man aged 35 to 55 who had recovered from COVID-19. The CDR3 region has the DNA TGTGCCAGCTGGACAGGATCTGGGGCCAACGTCCTGACTTTC. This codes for CASWTGSGANVLTF.